A selection of T cell receptor beta chains follows, all from one sample in a study of T cells in Graves' hyperthyroidism and ophthalmopathy. MiXCR, applied by TCRdb to the multiplex PCR reads, yields one record per CDR3 protein. The data contain over 650,000 distinct CDR3 sequences, 40% to 55% of them singletons. What was sequenced was peripheral blood or thyroid tissue (not recorded which). The source is an adult man with Graves' disease, either hyperthyroidism or ophthalmopathy (not recorded which). CDR3s include the opening cysteine and the closing phenylalanine or tryptophan. Each record gives: CDR3 protein, CDR3 DNA, clone size, V gene, CDR3 length, J gene, D gene. A D gene is named only where the DNA matches it firmly. Part of the rows lack a size; the others show once, few, many or a class for expanded clones.

CATKDSDNSPLHF | TGCGCCACCAAGGACAGCGATAATTCACCCCTCCACTTT | many | TRBV10-2 | 13 | TRBJ1-6 | -
CASSELVAGSYEQYF | TGTGCCAGCAGTGAACTGGTGGCAGGGTCCTACGAGCAGTACTTC | - | TRBV10-3 | 15 | TRBJ2-7 | -
CSARSTSSHEQYF | TGCAGTGCTAGGTCGACTAGCAGCCACGAGCAGTACTTC | many | TRBV20-1 | 13 | TRBJ2-7 | TRBD2
CASSPGTGINSPLHF | TGTGCCAGCAGCCCAGGGACAGGGATTAATTCACCCCTCCACTTT | once | TRBV11-2 | 15 | TRBJ1-6 | TRBD1
CASSPVTGSQETQYF | TGTGCCAGCAGCCCCGTGACAGGGTCCCAAGAGACCCAGTACTTC | few | TRBV7-6 | 15 | TRBJ2-5 | TRBD1
CATSPDTAYGYTF | TGTGCCACCAGCCCGGACACCGCCTATGGCTACACCTTC | - | TRBV15 | 13 | TRBJ1-2 | -
CASSVGVPRGRQETQYF | TGTGCCAGCAGCGTAGGGGTCCCCCGGGGGCGCCAAGAGACCCAGTACTTC | few | TRBV9 | 17 | TRBJ2-5 | -
CASSNGGNNQPQHF | TGCGCCAGCAGCAACGGGGGAAACAATCAGCCCCAGCATTTT | - | TRBV5-1 | 14 | TRBJ1-5 | -
CASSPDRGPDTEAFF | TGTGCCAGCAGCCCGGACAGGGGGCCGGACACTGAAGCTTTCTTT | few | TRBV7-9 | 15 | TRBJ1-1 | TRBD1
CSVRRRVVSTEAFF | TGCAGCGTGAGAAGGAGGGTAGTGAGTACTGAAGCTTTCTTT | many | TRBV29-1 | 14 | TRBJ1-1 | -
CAISELAGGQETQYF | TGTGCCATCAGTGAATTAGCGGGAGGGCAAGAGACCCAGTACTTC | - | TRBV10-3 | 15 | TRBJ2-5 | TRBD2
CSVEARGLAGELFF | TGCAGCGTTGAGGCCCGAGGGCTCGCCGGGGAGCTGTTTTTT | few | TRBV29-1 | 14 | TRBJ2-2 | -
CSARPTGTHQETQYF | TGCAGTGCTAGACCCACAGGGACACATCAAGAGACCCAGTACTTC | - | TRBV20-1 | 15 | TRBJ2-5 | -
CASSPQGGETEAFF | TGTGCCAGCAGCCCTCAGGGGGGGGAAACTGAAGCTTTCTTT | few | TRBV7-6 | 14 | TRBJ1-1 | TRBD1
CASSEREGYSPLHF | TGTGCCAGCAGTGAACGCGAGGGGTATTCACCCCTCCACTTT | many | TRBV25-1 | 14 | TRBJ1-6 | -
CASSPRDINQPQHF | TGTGCCAGCTCACCCCGGGATATCAATCAGCCCCAGCATTTT | few | TRBV7-3 | 14 | TRBJ1-5 | -